Each of the 30 T cell receptor beta chains below was sequenced from the same sample in a study of vaccination effects on CD4 cells after COVID-19 (dated by TCRdb to the early 2020s). For these TCRs, the target antigens are not known. The library came from the immunoSEQ multiplex PCR assay. The table comes from immuneACCESS by way of TCRdb, which keeps in-frame sequences with V and J called. Part of the clones is missing from these tables; in studies checked, under half for an unresolved V gene and the rest for unknown reasons. This sample lists roughly 57,000 clones; around 76% were detected once. The ten largest clones take up approximately 5.8% of the sample. In the ViraFEST assay, PBMC were stimulated with viral peptide pools, and TCR sequencing was then used to find antigen-specific CD4+ T cell clonotypes based on their expansion. After less than 13 days of culture, CD4+ T cells were isolated with the EasySep CD4+ T cell isolation kit. Convalescent patients had PCR-confirmed SARS-CoV-2 infection between March and December 2020, before Alpha, Beta and Delta variants emerged in the United States.

Here the sequenced sample was CD4+ T cells from PBMCs cultured with HIV peptides, taken before COVID-19 vaccination. Read against the paper, the sample's cell subset or site label means: HIV-1 Nef peptide pool negative control/reference culture. These receptors were collected from a human donor who had a prior SARS-CoV-2 infection.

The chain carries TRBV6-2 or TRBV6-3 and TRBJ1-3; tentative D call: TRBD1 (5 bases). This CDR3 spans 15 amino acids. Looked up from germline, CDR1 is MNHEY and CDR2 is SVGEGT. Deletions cut 1 base from V and 0 bases from J, with 7 bases between. The CDR3 is CASSYWGSSGNTIYF. The CDR3 nucleotides are TGTGCCAGCAGTTACTGGGGGAGCTCTGGAAACACCATATATTTT.

The chain combines TRBV5-6 with TRBJ1-2; tentative D call: TRBD1 (6 bases). Germline V CDR1 and CDR2: SGHDT, YYEEEE. The V and J ends lost 4 bases and 14 bases respectively, with 27 bases between them. The CDR3 covers 15 residues. The DNA for the CDR3 is TGTGCCAGCAGCCCCTTCAACAGGGCCCCTCGTAGATGGACCTTC. Translating it yields CASSPFNRAPRRWTF.

This chain uses TRBV13 with TRBJ2-1; 7 nucleotides agree with TRBD2. Germline V lookup: CDR1 PRHDT, CDR2 FYEKMQ (reference sequence). V shed 5 bases, J shed 0 bases, and the junction held 13 bases outside the gene matches. This CDR3 comprises 18 residues. CDR3 in DNA: TGTGCCAGCAGCCCACCCCCTTCCTCGGGGGGCTCCTACAATGAGCAGTTCTTC. It specifies CASSPPPSSGGSYNEQFF.

The chain joins TRBV5-1 to TRBJ1-2, with TRBD1 identical over 7 bases. The V segment lost 2 bases and the J segment 8 bases; nucleotides outside the gene matches: 9. Germline CDR1 is SGHRS and CDR2 is YFSETQ. The CDR3 runs to 14 residues. CDR3: CASSFGDRVVGYTF. The CDR3, as DNA: TGCGCCAGCAGCTTCGGAGACAGGGTAGTGGGCTACACCTTC.

In this sample, this clone turned up a few times. The chain couples TRBV3-1 (or the pseudogene TRBV3-2) to TRBJ2-5; the match to TRBD1 covers 8 bases. The CDR3 runs 16 residues. V gave up 0 bases and J gave up 5 bases; unmatched junction bases: 8. Germline V gives CDR1 LGHDT, CDR2 YNNKEL (reference sequence). This CDR3 is CASSQDPRGHGETQYF. The CDR3 bases are TGTGCCAGCAGCCAAGATCCCAGGGGGCATGGCGAGACCCAGTACTTC.

The chain combines TRBV29-1 with TRBJ2-1, with D possibly TRBD2 on 5 matching bases. The CDR3 is 12 amino acids. Germline V gene sequence: CDR1 SQVTM, CDR2 ANQGSEA. The ends were cut back, 6 bases at V and 2 bases at J, with 8 bases in the middle. DNA of the CDR3: TGCAGCGTGGGAGACACCTACAATGAGCAGTTCTTC. Protein: CSVGDTYNEQFF.

The genes are TRBV2 and TRBJ2-1, with D tentatively TRBD1 or TRBD2 (6 bases each). CDR1 and CDR2 (germline): SNHLY, FYNNEI. Trimming shortened V by 3 bases and J by 7 bases, and 19 bases separated the two germline ends. This CDR3 contains 16 residues. The CDR3, as DNA: TGTGCCAGCAGTGATTTGGGGGGCGCTGGGGGGAATGAGCAGTTCTTC. Protein sequence: CASSDLGGAGGNEQFF.

The chain uses TRBV7-2 and TRBJ1-6; no firm D call. Between the trimmed V and J ends, which lost 0 bases and 8 bases, there was a span of 11 bases. The germline V gene has CDR1 SGHTA and CDR2 FQGNSA. The CDR3 is made up of 15 amino acids. This chain's CDR3 is CASSLAAGNDSPLHF. The CDR3 DNA reads TGTGCCAGCAGCTTAGCTGCGGGGAATGATTCACCCCTCCACTTT.

This clone was counted between two and nine times. J is TRBJ1-1 and V is TRBV5-5; D unresolved. V lost 1 base to trimming and J lost 6 bases, with 4 bases between them. This CDR3 is built from 11 residues. Germline values: CDR1 SGHKS, CDR2 YYEKEE (reference sequence). The CDR3 loop is CASSLISEAFF. CDR3 sequence (DNA): TGTGCCAGCAGCTTGATCTCTGAAGCTTTCTTT.

The sample holds a few counts of this clone. V gene TRBV7-9 combines with J gene TRBJ1-1; TRBD1 might be the D (5 bases). Trimming cost V 2 bases and J 4 bases, with 8 bases left between them. CDR1 SEHNR and CDR2 FQNEAQ come from the germline V gene (reference sequence). There are 13 residues in the CDR3. CDR3 coding DNA: TGTGCCAGCAGCTTATATAGGGGCACTGAAGCTTTCTTT. As protein: CASSLYRGTEAFF.

This chain connects TRBV7-2 to TRBJ1-4; perhaps TRBD1 as D (5 bases). With 4 bases removed from V and 7 bases from J, the gap between germline ends came to 19 bases. The CDR3 has 16 amino acids. Germline assignment: CDR1 SGHTA and CDR2 FQGNSA. Here the CDR3 reads CASSSRGSPRAEKLFF. CDR3 sequence (DNA): TGTGCCAGCAGCTCCCGTGGATCCCCCAGGGCTGAAAAACTGTTTTTT.

V usage is TRBV3-1 (or the pseudogene TRBV3-2) and J usage is TRBJ1-1; 7 bases agree with TRBD1. Germline lookup yields CDR1 LGHDT and CDR2 YNNKEL (reference sequence). The CDR3 runs to 14 residues. With 0 bases clipped from V and 5 bases from J, the junction kept 3 bases outside the gene matches. CDR3: CASSQDSGGTEAFF. CDR3 DNA sequence: TGTGCCAGCAGCCAAGATTCAGGGGGGACTGAAGCTTTCTTT.

The J gene is TRBJ2-1, the V gene TRBV18, with TRBD2 matching over 8 bases. Trimming at V came to 3 bases and at J to 2 bases, leaving 6 bases not matched to a gene. The CDR3 length is 16 residues. The germline gives CDR1 KGHSH, CDR2 LQKENI. The DNA of the CDR3 is TGTGCCAGCTCACCCCCGGGGGGGCTAACCTACAATGAGCAGTTCTTC. Amino acids: CASSPPGGLTYNEQFF.

Worth noting for this clone: The junction departs from the called germline gene at one end, perhaps through a read error. The genes are TRBV7-7 and TRBJ2-5, with TRBD2 matching 10 bases. There are 19 residues in the CDR3. CDR1 SSHAT and CDR2 FNYEAQ come from the germline V gene (reference sequence). CDR3 nucleotide sequence: TGTGCTAGCAGCTTAGCCCTAGCGGGAGTGGCGGGGTCCCAAGAGACCCAGTACTTC. Translated: CASSLALAGVAGSQETQYF.

The chain has TRBV7-3 and TRBJ1-1, with no clear D. Trimming took off 5 bases at V and 1 base at J, with 11 bases between the two ends. The CDR3 is 14 residues long. Germline loops: CDR1 SGHTA, CDR2 FQGTGA. Written as DNA, the CDR3 is TGTGCCAGCAGCACCTCGGCTACGAACACTGAAGCTTTCTTT. Protein product: CASSTSATNTEAFF.

The CDR3 loop reads CASGLVLGRIQETQYF. CDR3 DNA: TGTGCTAGTGGTTTGGTACTGGGCAGAATCCAAGAGACCCAGTACTTC. The chain carries TRBV12-5 and TRBJ2-5, with D unresolved. This CDR3 region has 16 residues. Trimming shortened V by 0 bases and J by 1 base, and 12 bases separated the two germline ends. CDR1 LGHNT and CDR2 FRNRAP come from the germline V gene.

This sequence joins TRBV5-6 and TRBJ1-1; D might be TRBD1 (6 bases). V shed 4 bases and J shed 3 bases, with 13 bases lying between them. This CDR3 region has 14 residues. CDR1 is SGHDT and CDR2 is YYEEEE in the germline V gene. CDR3 sequence: CASSRGTSYTEAFF. The CDR3 bases are TGTGCCAGCAGCCGCGGGACATCCTACACTGAAGCTTTCTTT.

This clone was recorded only once. The J gene is TRBJ2-5, the V gene TRBV12-3 or TRBV12-4; TRBD2 matches at 7 bases. Trimming cost V 7 bases and J 5 bases; bases outside gene matches: 4. The CDR3 totals 12 residues. In DNA, the CDR3 is TGTGCCAGCACGGGCGGGAGCGAGACCCAGTACTTC. It encodes CASTGGSETQYF.

This chain links TRBV9 with TRBJ2-1, with TRBD2 matching over 7 bases. After removal of 0 bases from V and 6 bases from J, the junction contained 3 bases not matched to a gene. From germline, CDR1 is SGDLS and CDR2 YYNGEE. This CDR3 comprises 14 residues. Here the CDR3 reads CASSVGGLLNEQFF. The CDR3 nucleotides are TGTGCCAGCAGCGTAGGGGGACTACTCAATGAGCAGTTCTTC.

This clone was observed a few times. V is TRBV6-2 or TRBV6-3 and J is TRBJ1-5; no definite D call. The CDR3 covers 13 residues. Germline-derived CDR1 and CDR2 are MNHEY and SVGEGT. Trimming took 2 bases from V and 5 from J, leaving 7 bases between them. CDR3 sequence (DNA): TGTGCCAGCAGTTACGAAGAGGATCAGCCCCAGCATTTT. It encodes CASSYEEDQPQHF.

The CDR3 loop reads CASSYRGGHSPLHF. CDR3 nucleotides: TGTGCCAGCAGTTATAGAGGGGGCCATTCACCCCTCCACTTT. The chain recombines TRBV6-5 with TRBJ1-6; 7 bases line up with TRBD1. V shed 3 bases, J shed 8 bases, and the junction held 4 bases outside the gene matches. Germline loops: CDR1 MNHEY, CDR2 SVGAGI. The CDR3 extends over 14 amino acids.

Only a few counts were recorded for this clone. Germline is not matched at one junction end, which may reflect a read error. This chain uses TRBV6-2 or TRBV6-3 with TRBJ2-1, with TRBD1 as a possible D gene (5 bases). Germline V gene sequence: CDR1 MNHEY, CDR2 SVGEGT. This CDR3 has 14 residues. CDR3 protein: CASTYHDKGNEQFF. For the CDR3, the DNA is TGTGCCAGCACTTACCACGACAAGGGGAATGAGCAGTTCTTC.

The V call is TRBV19, the J call TRBJ2-1; TRBD2 agrees at 10 bases. The J segment lost 4 bases and the V segment lost 3 bases, leaving 12 bases of the junction unmatched. Germline V gene data show CDR1 as LNHDA and CDR2 as SQIVND (reference sequence). The CDR3 loop spans 18 amino acids. CDR3 loop: CASSISLIAGGEYNEQFF. DNA of the CDR3: TGTGCCAGTAGTATCAGTCTCATAGCGGGAGGAGAGTACAATGAGCAGTTCTTC.

The CDR3 loop is CASSLRLGGTQYF. The CDR3 DNA is TGTGCCAGCAGCTTACGCCTAGGTGGTACGCAGTATTTT. The rearrangement joins TRBV7-2 to TRBJ2-3, with D unresolved. V lost 2 bases and J 8 bases, leaving 11 bases between the germline ends. The CDR3 covers 13 residues. Germline V gene lookup returns CDR1 SGHTA and CDR2 FQGNSA.

V and J are TRBV11-1 and TRBJ2-1, with no clear D. With 2 bases removed from V and 6 bases from J, the gap between germline ends came to 8 bases. Germline CDR1 and CDR2: SGHAT and FQDESV (reference sequence). The length of the CDR3 is 13 residues. The CDR3 reads CASSLRGFNEQFF. The CDR3 DNA reads TGTGCCAGCAGCTTACGTGGTTTCAATGAGCAGTTCTTC.

V and J are TRBV6-4 and TRBJ1-1, with D possibly matching TRBD1 (5 bases). Trimming took 3 bases from V and 0 from J, leaving 8 bases between them. Germline V gene data show CDR1 as MRHNA and CDR2 as SNTAGT. The CDR3 sequence is 14 residues long. This CDR3 reads CASSEPGMNTEAFF. In nucleotides, the CDR3 is TGTGCCAGCAGTGAACCAGGGATGAACACTGAAGCTTTCTTT.

There are a few counts of this clone. The chain recombines TRBV2 with TRBJ2-3; D might be TRBD1 (6 bases). This CDR3 region has 15 residues. V was pared by 4 bases and J by 1 base, with 12 bases between. Per germline, CDR1 SNHLY and CDR2 FYNNEI. CDR3 in amino acids: CASSVSGAGTDTQYF. The CDR3 DNA reads as TGTGCCAGCAGTGTCTCAGGGGCAGGCACAGATACGCAGTATTTT.

This clone showed up just a few times. J is TRBJ2-7 and V is TRBV2, with 7 bases lining up with TRBD2. There are 13 residues in the CDR3. In germline, CDR1 is SNHLY, CDR2 FYNNEI. V lost 10 bases and J lost 0; bases outside the gene matches: 6. The CDR3 protein is CATSGGFSYEQYF. The CDR3 coding sequence is TGTGCCACCTCGGGAGGTTTCTCCTACGAGCAGTACTTC.

The V gene is TRBV18, the J gene TRBJ2-2; D is perhaps TRBD1 (6 bases). The CDR3 has 15 amino acids. Germline loops: CDR1 KGHSH, CDR2 LQKENI. The V end lost 0 bases, the J end lost 7 bases, and 12 bases lay between the germline ends. DNA of the CDR3: TGTGCCAGCTCACCACCGGGAGACAGGAGCGGGGAGCTGTTTTTT. The encoded protein is CASSPPGDRSGELFF.

This chain connects TRBV5-1 to TRBJ1-3; the D is unclear. The CDR3 extends over 14 amino acids. The germline V and J ends were trimmed by 1 base and 0 bases, with 5 bases remaining between them. From germline, CDR1 is SGHRS and CDR2 YFSETQ. Here the CDR3 reads CASSLTFSGNTIYF. CDR3 nucleotides: TGCGCCAGCAGCTTGACTTTCTCTGGAAACACCATATATTTT.